This T cell receptor (beta chain) was obtained from a study of beta chain features in type 1 diabetes. Study details: Age, gender and cell yields were alike across patients and healthy donors.

It was via CD45RO/CCR7/CD25/CD127/CD95/CD27 that CD4+ naive, central memory, regulatory and stem cell-like memory cells were sorted. V lost 1 base and J 6 bases, leaving 3 bases between the germline ends. CDR1 is MDHEN, CDR2 SYDVKM, per germline. CDR3 length: 11 residues. The isolated RNA, all of it, was reverse transcribed, so expressed TCRB transcripts were what got sequenced. Profiling relied on immunoSEQ multiplex PCR, and the TCRdb table lists in-frame clones only, not all of them. The sample consists of about 220,000 clones, under 13% of them appearing once. Details on this clone: Antigen: not known.

General study points: High-TCR-expressing cells could be over-represented by cDNA sequencing.

This chain uses TRBV28 with TRBJ1-2, with D unclear. The sample comprised central memory CD4+ T cells from blood. The sequence was collected from a man aged 18 to 30 in good health. The CDR3 reads CASSLFDGYTF. CDR3 nucleotide sequence: TGTGCCAGCAGTTTATTCGATGGCTACACCTTC.